This TCR beta chain is from a study of vaccination effects on CD4 cells after COVID-19. Cultured cells yielded isolated CD4+ T cells after 10 days. Their SARS-CoV-2 infection, verified by PCR, occurred between March and December 2020. The cohort was immunized with two doses of either the BNT162b2 or mRNA-1273 vaccine. On this clone itself: The antigen is undetermined.

V trimming: 1 base; J trimming: 2 bases; junction bases outside the gene matches: 3. Germline V gene lookup returns CDR1 SGHRS and CDR2 YFSETQ. The CDR3 loop spans 15 amino acids. Produced via immunoSEQ multiplex PCR; TCRdb's table is partial and in-frame only. The sample lists around 53,000 clones; about 76% were seen once. The sample in question was CD4+ T cells from PBMCs cultured without peptide, obtained after COVID-19 vaccination. The rearrangement uses TRBV5-1 and TRBJ2-7; 10 nucleotides match TRBD2. The clonotype was recovered from a human donor who had a prior SARS-CoV-2 infection. The CDR3 loop reads CASSLLLAGTYEQYF. In nucleotides, the CDR3 is TGCGCCAGCAGCTTGTTACTAGCGGGGACCTACGAGCAGTACTTC.